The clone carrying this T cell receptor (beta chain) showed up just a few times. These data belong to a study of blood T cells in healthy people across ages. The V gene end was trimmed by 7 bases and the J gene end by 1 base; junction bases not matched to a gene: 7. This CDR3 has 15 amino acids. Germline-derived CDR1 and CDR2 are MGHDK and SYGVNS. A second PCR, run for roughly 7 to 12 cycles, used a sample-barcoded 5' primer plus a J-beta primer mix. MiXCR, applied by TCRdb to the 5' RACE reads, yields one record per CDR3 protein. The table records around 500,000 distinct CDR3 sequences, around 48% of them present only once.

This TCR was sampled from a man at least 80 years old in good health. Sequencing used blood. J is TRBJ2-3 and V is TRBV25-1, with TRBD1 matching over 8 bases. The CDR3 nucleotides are TGTGCCAGCATCCGAACGACAGGGGGCACAGATACGCAGTATTTT. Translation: CASIRTTGGTDTQYF. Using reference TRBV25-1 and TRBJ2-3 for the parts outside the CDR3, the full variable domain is EADIYQTPRYLVIGTGKKITLECSQTMGHDKMYWYQQDPGMELHLIHYSYGVNSTEKGDLSSESTVSRIRTEHFPLTLESARPSHTSQYLCASIRTTGGTDTQYFGPGTRLTVL.